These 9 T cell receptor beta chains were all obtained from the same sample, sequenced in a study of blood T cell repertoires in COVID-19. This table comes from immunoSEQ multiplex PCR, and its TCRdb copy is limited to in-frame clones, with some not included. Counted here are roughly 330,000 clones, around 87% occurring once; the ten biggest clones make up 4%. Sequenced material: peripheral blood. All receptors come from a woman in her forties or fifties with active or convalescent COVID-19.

The CDR3 sequence: CASSPGLASEQYF. The CDR3 DNA is TGTGCCAGCAGCCCCGGACTAGCCTCCGAGCAGTACTTC. The chain recombines TRBV7-2 with TRBJ2-7; 8 bases map to TRBD2. With 5 bases clipped from V and 6 bases from J, the junction kept 6 bases outside the gene matches. The CDR3 is made up of 13 amino acids. Per germline, CDR1 SGHTA and CDR2 FQGNSA.

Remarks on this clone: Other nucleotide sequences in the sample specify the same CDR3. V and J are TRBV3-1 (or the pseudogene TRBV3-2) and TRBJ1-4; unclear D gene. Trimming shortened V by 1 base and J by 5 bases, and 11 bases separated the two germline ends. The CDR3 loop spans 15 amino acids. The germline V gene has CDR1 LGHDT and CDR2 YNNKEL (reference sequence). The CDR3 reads CASSQGGTRNEKLFF. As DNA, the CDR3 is TGTGCCAGCAGCCAAGGAGGCACAAGGAATGAAAAACTGTTTTTT.

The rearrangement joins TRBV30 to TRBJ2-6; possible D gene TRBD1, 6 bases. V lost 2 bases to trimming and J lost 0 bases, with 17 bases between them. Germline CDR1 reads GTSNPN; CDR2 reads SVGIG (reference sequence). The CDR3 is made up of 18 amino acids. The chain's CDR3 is CAWSSTGLWGSGANVLTF. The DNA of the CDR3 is TGTGCCTGGAGTTCAACAGGGTTATGGGGCTCTGGGGCCAACGTCCTGACTTTC.

The CDR3 sequence: CASSLHGVNTGELFF. CDR3 DNA: TGTGCCAGCAGTCTACACGGGGTTAACACCGGGGAGCTGTTTTTT. This chain connects TRBV6-2 or TRBV6-3 to TRBJ2-2; tentatively, D is TRBD2 (5 bases). CDR1 and CDR2 (germline): MNHEY, SVGEGT. Trimming took off 5 bases at V and 2 bases at J, with 12 bases between the two ends. CDR3 size: 15 residues.

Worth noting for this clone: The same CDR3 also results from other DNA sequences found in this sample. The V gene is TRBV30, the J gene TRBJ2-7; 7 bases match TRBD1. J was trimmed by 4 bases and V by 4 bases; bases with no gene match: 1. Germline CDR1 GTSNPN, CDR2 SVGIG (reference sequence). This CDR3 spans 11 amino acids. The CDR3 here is CAWMTGYEQYF. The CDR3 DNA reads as TGTGCCTGGATGACAGGGTACGAGCAGTACTTC.

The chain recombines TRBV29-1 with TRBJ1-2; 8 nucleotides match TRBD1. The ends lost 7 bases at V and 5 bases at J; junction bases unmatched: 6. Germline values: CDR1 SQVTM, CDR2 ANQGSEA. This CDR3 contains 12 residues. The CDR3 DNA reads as TGCAGCGGCGGACAGGGTGGATATGGCTACACCTTC. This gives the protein CSGGQGGYGYTF.

The DNA for the CDR3 is TGCGCCAGCAGCCCTCTTGGGGGCCCAAATACGCAGTATTTT. As protein: CASSPLGGPNTQYF. The chain recombines TRBV4-1 with TRBJ2-3; tentatively, D is TRBD1 (6 bases). The CDR3 consists of 14 residues. Germline V gene data show CDR1 as MGHRA and CDR2 as YSYEKL. The V end was cut by 4 bases, the J end by 7 bases, with 15 bases between.

The CDR3 sequence: CASRAGFGTGELFF. DNA of the CDR3: TGTGCCAGCCGAGCGGGTTTTGGCACCGGGGAGCTGTTTTTT. This chain joins TRBV19 and TRBJ2-2, with TRBD2 as a possible D gene (6 bases). The CDR3 covers 14 residues. Trimming took 9 bases from V and 4 from J, leaving 15 bases between them. Germline loops: CDR1 LNHDA, CDR2 SQIVND (reference sequence).

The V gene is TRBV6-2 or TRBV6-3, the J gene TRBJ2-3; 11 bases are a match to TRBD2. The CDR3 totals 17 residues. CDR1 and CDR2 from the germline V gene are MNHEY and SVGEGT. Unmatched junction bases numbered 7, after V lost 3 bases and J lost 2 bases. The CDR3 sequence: CASSYRGLAGPTDTQYF. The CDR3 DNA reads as TGTGCCAGCAGTTATCGAGGACTAGCGGGCCCCACAGATACGCAGTATTTT.